Included here is one TCR beta chain sequence, with context. In Cohort 3, a recovered donor had either two negative PCRs, clearance, or symptom resolution. Data came from immunoSEQ multiplex PCR; TCRdb stores just in-frame clones and leaves some out. This sample yields tens of thousands of clones, of which approximately 90% are seen a single time; approximately 3.1% belongs to the top ten. The data are from a study of blood T cell repertoires in COVID-19. Study-wide context: Sources were T cells, B-cell-depleted T cells, or PBMCs; the material itself was cDNA or gDNA.

Germline V gene lookup returns CDR1 LNHDA and CDR2 SQIVND (reference sequence). This CDR3 spans 15 amino acids. V dropped 6 bases and J dropped 8; count of bases not matched to a gene: 8. V and J are TRBV19 and TRBJ1-6; 9 bases are shared with TRBD1. Material: PBMCs or T cells enriched from blood (not recorded which). The sequence was collected from a woman between 50 and 59 years old who had recovered from COVID-19. The CDR3 DNA follows: TGTGCCAGTAGCCCCACGGGACAGGGCTATTCACCCCTCCACTTT. The encoded protein is CASSPTGQGYSPLHF.